Reported below is one TCR beta chain. The antigen is undetermined. This sample is part of a study of post-analysis software for immune sequencing data. Study-wide results and caveats: Elevated frequency relative to controls characterized roughly five TRBV segments in patients, TRBV5-6, TRBV5-1 and TRBV20-1 among them. Controls had significantly higher normalized Chao1 diversity than multiple sclerosis patients.

Trimming left V 3 bases short and J 4 bases short, with 15 bases between. This CDR3 has 15 amino acids. Germline CDR1 reads PRHDT; CDR2 reads FYEKMQ (reference sequence). Each TCR beta cDNA library carried unique molecular identifiers. cDNA molecules numbering 400,000 to 550,000 came from approximately 1 to 10 million T cells. TCRdb itself ran the PCR reads through MiXCR, one entry per CDR3 protein. This sample has some 160,000 distinct CDR3 sequences, with roughly 40% found just once. The sample in question was blood, obtained after autologous hematopoietic stem cell transplantation. The TCR sequence derives from a girl aged 5-17 years with multiple sclerosis. The chain is built from TRBV13 and TRBJ1-2; TRBD1 might be the D (5 bases). The CDR3 sequence is CASSLPHRSGYGYTF. The CDR3 coding sequence is TGTGCCAGCAGCTTGCCCCACAGGAGTGGCTATGGCTACACCTTC. Variable domain in full (rest from reference TRBV13 and TRBJ1-2): AAGVIQSPRHLIKEKRETATLKCYPIPRHDTVYWYQQGPGQDPQFLISFYEKMQSDKGSIPDRFSAQQFSDYHSELNMSSLELGDSALYFCASSLPHRSGYGYTFGSGTRLTVV.